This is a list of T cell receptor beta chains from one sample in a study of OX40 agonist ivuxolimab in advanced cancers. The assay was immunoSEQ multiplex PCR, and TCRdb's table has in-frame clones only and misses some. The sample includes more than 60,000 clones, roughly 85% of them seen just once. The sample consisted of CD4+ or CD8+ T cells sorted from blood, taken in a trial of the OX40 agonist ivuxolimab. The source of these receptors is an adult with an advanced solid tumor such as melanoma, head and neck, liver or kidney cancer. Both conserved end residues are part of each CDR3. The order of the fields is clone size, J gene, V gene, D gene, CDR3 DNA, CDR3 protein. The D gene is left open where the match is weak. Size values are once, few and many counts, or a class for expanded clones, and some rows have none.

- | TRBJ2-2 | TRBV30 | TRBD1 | TGTGCCTGGAGTCCAGGGGGCGCTTCCGGGGAGCTGTTTTTT | CAWSPGGASGELFF
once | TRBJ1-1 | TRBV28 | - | TGTGCCAGCAGTTCCCGGACGGACTACACTGAAGCTTTCTTT | CASSSRTDYTEAFF
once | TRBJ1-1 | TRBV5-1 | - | TGCGCCAGCAGCTTGGGGCTAGGCTTGAACACTGAAGCTTTCTTT | CASSLGLGLNTEAFF
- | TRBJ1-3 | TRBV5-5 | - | TGTGCCAGCAGCCTAGGAGGAGGATCTGGAAACACCATATATTTT | CASSLGGGSGNTIYF
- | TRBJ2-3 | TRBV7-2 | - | TGTGCCAGCAGCTTGAGGCTCGGGGAGAGCACAGATACGCAGTATTTT | CASSLRLGESTDTQYF
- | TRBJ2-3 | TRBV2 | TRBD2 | TGTGCCAGCAGCCGGGGACTAGCGGGGGCCAGGGGCACAGATACGCAGTATTTT | CASSRGLAGARGTDTQYF
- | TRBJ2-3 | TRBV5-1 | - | TGCGCCAGCAGCTTGGGACCTATTACAGATACGCAGTATTTT | CASSLGPITDTQYF
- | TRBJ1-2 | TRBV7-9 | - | TGTGCCAGCAGCCCGGTGGGGGTGCTCGGTGGCTACACCTTC | CASSPVGVLGGYTF
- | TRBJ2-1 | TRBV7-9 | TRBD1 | TGTGCCAGCAGCTCGAGGACAGGGGTGGACTACAATGAGCAGTTCTTC | CASSSRTGVDYNEQFF
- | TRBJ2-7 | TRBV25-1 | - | TGTGCCAGCAGTGCCCCGGGGGTTGAGCAGTACTTC | CASSAPGVEQYF
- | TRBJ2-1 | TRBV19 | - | TGTGCCAGTAGCACGGATACAGACCTTTACAATGAGCAGTTCTTC | CASSTDTDLYNEQFF
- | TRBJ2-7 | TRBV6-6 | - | TGTGCCAGCAGTTACCCGATTCGGGGCAGCTCCTACGAGCAGTACTTC | CASSYPIRGSSYEQYF
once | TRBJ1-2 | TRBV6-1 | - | TGTGCCAGCAGTGTTGAGAGGAACTATGGCTACACCTTC | CASSVERNYGYTF
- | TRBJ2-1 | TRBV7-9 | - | TGTGCCAGCAGCTCAATACCCGACAATGAGCAGTTCTTC | CASSSIPDNEQFF
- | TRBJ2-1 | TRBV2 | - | TGTGCCAGCAGCGCGGGGCAGGGCCGCGCGGGTTACAATGAGCAGTTCTTC | CASSAGQGRAGYNEQFF
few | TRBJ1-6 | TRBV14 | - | TGTGCCAGCAGCCAAGGTCGGGTATGGTCACCCCTCCACTTT | CASSQGRVWSPLHF
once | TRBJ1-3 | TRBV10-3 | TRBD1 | TGTGCCATCAGTGAATGGGACAGCTCTGGAAACACCATATATTTT | CAISEWDSSGNTIYF
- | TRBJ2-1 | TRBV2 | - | TGTGCCAGCGGCACCCTCCCCACGGGGGCCGTATACAATGAGCAGTTCTTC | CASGTLPTGAVYNEQFF
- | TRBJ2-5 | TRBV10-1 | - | TGCGCCAGCAGTTCCCCAGTCCAGTTTCATGGAGAGACCCAGTACTTC | CASSSPVQFHGETQYF
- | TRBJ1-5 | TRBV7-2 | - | TGTGCCAGCAGCTTAGGGGCAGCTTATAGCAATCAGCCCCAGCATTTT | CASSLGAAYSNQPQHF
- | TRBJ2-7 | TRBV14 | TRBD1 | TGTGCCAGCAGCCAAGCCGGGACAGGGAAGGTCGAGCAGTACTTC | CASSQAGTGKVEQYF
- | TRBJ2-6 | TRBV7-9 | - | TGTGCCAGCAGCTTAAGGCAGTCCGGGGCCAACGTCCTGACTTTC | CASSLRQSGANVLTF
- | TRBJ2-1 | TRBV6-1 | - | TGTGCCACCAGAACACAGGCCTTCTCGTACAATGAGCAGTTCTTC | CATRTQAFSYNEQFF
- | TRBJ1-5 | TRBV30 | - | TGTGCCTGGAGTGCAGGGGCTTACAATCAGCCCCAGCATTTT | CAWSAGAYNQPQHF
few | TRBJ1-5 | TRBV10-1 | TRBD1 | TGCGCCAGCAGTGACGGACAGGGCCAGCCCCAGCATTTT | CASSDGQGQPQHF
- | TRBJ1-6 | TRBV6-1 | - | TGTGCCAGCAGTGAGGAACAGGGTCTGTATAATTCACCCCTCCACTTT | CASSEEQGLYNSPLHF
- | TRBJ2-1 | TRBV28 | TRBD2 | TGTGCCACCCTGGGGGGGTTTTTTGATGAGCAGTTCTTC | CATLGGFFDEQFF
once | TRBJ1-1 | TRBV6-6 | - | TGTGCCAGCAGTTACTCGACAGAAGAAGCTTTCTTT | CASSYSTEEAFF
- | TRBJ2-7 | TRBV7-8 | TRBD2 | TGTGCCAGCAGCCCGGACCCGACTAGCGGGAGGAGCTACGAGCAGTACTTC | CASSPDPTSGRSYEQYF
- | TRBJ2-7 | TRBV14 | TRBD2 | TGTGCCAGCAGCCATCGGACTAGTCCCCACGAGCAGTACTTC | CASSHRTSPHEQYF
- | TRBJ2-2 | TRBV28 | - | TGTGCCAGCAGTTTACGGGGAAGTATGACCGGGGAGCTGTTTTTT | CASSLRGSMTGELFF
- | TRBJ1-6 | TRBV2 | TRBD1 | TGTGCCAGCACCGTCGGACAGGGGGATTCACCCCTCCACTTT | CASTVGQGDSPLHF
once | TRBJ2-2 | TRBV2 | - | TGTGCCAGCAGTACGGGACATAGACAACCCGGGGAGCTGTTTTTT | CASSTGHRQPGELFF
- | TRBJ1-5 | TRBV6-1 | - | TGTGCCAGCACACCGGGACAAGATAGCAATCAGCCCCAGCATTTT | CASTPGQDSNQPQHF
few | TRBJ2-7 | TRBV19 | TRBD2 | TGTGCCAGTAGTATTAGGGAGGGGCTCGAGCAGTACTTC | CASSIREGLEQYF
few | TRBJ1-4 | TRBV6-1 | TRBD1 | TGTGCCAGCGGCCTACAGGGGGCGGGTGAAAAACTGTTTTTT | CASGLQGAGEKLFF
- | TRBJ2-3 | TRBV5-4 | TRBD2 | TGTGCCAGCAGGGCCGGGACTAGCGGGGGCTGGGGCACAGATACGCAGTATTTT | CASRAGTSGGWGTDTQYF
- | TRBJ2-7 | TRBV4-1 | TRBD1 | TGCGCCAGCAGCCAGAGTGCCGGGACAGGGGCTTCCGAGCAGTACTTC | CASSQSAGTGASEQYF
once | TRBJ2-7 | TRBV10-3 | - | TGTGCCATCAGTGACAGGGGAGGGAGGGCCGGGGACGAGCAGTACTTC | CAISDRGGRAGDEQYF
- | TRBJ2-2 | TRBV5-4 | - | TGTGCCAGCAGCTTGGTGACAGGAGATATCACCGGGGAGCTGTTTTTT | CASSLVTGDITGELFF
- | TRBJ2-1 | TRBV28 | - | TGTGCCAGCAGTTTGGCCGCGGAGGGGGGGAGAGATGAGCAGTTCTTC | CASSLAAEGGRDEQFF
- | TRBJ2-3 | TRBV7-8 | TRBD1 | TGTGCCAGCAGCTTAGCCGGACAGGGGGGGAATACGCAGTATTTT | CASSLAGQGGNTQYF
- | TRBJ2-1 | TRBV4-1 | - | TGCGCCAGCAACGAAGGCAGGGGAGACAATGAGCAGTTCTTC | CASNEGRGDNEQFF
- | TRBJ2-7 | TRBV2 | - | TGTGCCAGCAGTGACCCCCTTGGCAGGGGGGGCTACGAGCAGTACTTC | CASSDPLGRGGYEQYF
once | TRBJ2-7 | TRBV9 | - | TGTGCCAGCAGCGTAACAGGCGATACCTACGAGCAGTACTTC | CASSVTGDTYEQYF
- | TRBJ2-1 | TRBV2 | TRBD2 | TGTGCCAGCAGTGGGTTCAGCGGGAGGGACAGTGAGCAGTTCTTC | CASSGFSGRDSEQFF
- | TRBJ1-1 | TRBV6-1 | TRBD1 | TGTGCCAGCAGTGAAATCGGCAGGGGGCGTTCTGAAGCTTTCTTT | CASSEIGRGRSEAFF
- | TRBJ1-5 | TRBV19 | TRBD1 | TGTGCCAGCGGGAACCGGGACAGGGGTAATCAGCCCCAGCATTTT | CASGNRDRGNQPQHF
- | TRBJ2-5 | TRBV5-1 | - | TGCGCCAGCAGCTTCAACAGGGGGTTAGCGGGAGTGGAGACCCAGTACTTC | CASSFNRGLAGVETQYF